This T cell receptor (beta chain) was sequenced in a study of OX40 agonist ivuxolimab in advanced cancers. In the case of this clone: Its specificity is not known.

General study results and limits: Among some nonresponders, normalized T-cell clonal expansion was also low.

This CDR3 has 15 amino acids. Trimming shortened V by 4 bases and J by 8 bases, and 20 bases separated the two germline ends. Germline V gene sequence: CDR1 LNHDA, CDR2 SQIVND (reference sequence). Only in-frame clones appear in the TCRdb table, and some are missing; sequencing was by immunoSEQ multiplex PCR. The table records tens of thousands of clones, just over 85% of them present only once. The gene calls are TRBV19 and TRBJ1-1; maybe TRBD1 (5 bases). The sequence was obtained from an adult with an advanced solid tumor such as melanoma, head and neck, liver or kidney cancer. This specimen consisted of CD4+ or CD8+ T cells sorted from blood, obtained in a trial of the OX40 agonist ivuxolimab. In DNA form, the CDR3 reads TGTGCCAGTAGTACAGAAAACAGGTCCCCGGAGGAAGCTTTCTTT. This gives the protein CASSTENRSPEEAFF.